The clone carrying this T cell receptor (beta chain) has only a few counts. The CDR3 consists of 14 residues. Trimming at V came to 3 bases and at J to 3 bases, leaving 5 bases not matched to a gene. CDR1 and CDR2 from the germline V gene are DFQATT and SNEGSKA (reference sequence). This sample is drawn from a study of T cell repertoires in cytomegalovirus infection. A single record per CDR3 protein comes from TCRdb applying MiXCR to the reads. This sample has over 250,000 distinct CDR3 sequences, with about 25% found just once. The chain combines TRBV20-1 with TRBJ2-1, with TRBD2 matching 7 bases. The sample consisted of PBMCs. The clonotype comes from a human donor in good health (CMV status not recorded). Some clones in this sample may be carry-over from other donors' samples. Here the CDR3 DNA reads TGCAGTGCTAGGAAATCGGGAGGCTACAATGAGCAGTTCTTC. Translating gives CSARKSGGYNEQFF.